One and the same sample provided the 31 T cell receptor beta chains below, sequenced in a study of T-cell memory formation after mild COVID-19. TCRdb ran MiXCR on the 5' RACE reads and lists one entry per CDR3 protein. The data show about 130,000 distinct CDR3 sequences, around 25% seen once. Sample: PBMCs or a T cell subset sorted from them (not recorded which). The receptors shown here come from an adult woman who had mild COVID-19 (a few samples of this study predate the infection). Cell type and time point are not known.

The chain couples TRBV4-3 to TRBJ2-3; the D call may be TRBD1 or TRBD2 (5 bases each). CDR1 is LGHNA and CDR2 is YSLEER in the germline V gene. V was clipped by 2 bases and J by 4 bases, with 22 bases between them. The CDR3 runs 18 residues. The CDR3, as DNA: TGCGCCAGCAGCCAATCCTCTCCGGGACCCCTTCGTCCAGATACGCAGTATTTT. Residues: CASSQSSPGPLRPDTQYF.

This clonotype was seen only once. This chain uses TRBV5-1 with TRBJ2-2; D might be TRBD2 (6 bases). CDR1 is SGHRS, CDR2 YFSETQ, per germline. The length of the CDR3 is 13 residues. The V and J ends lost 6 bases and 3 bases respectively, with 9 bases between them. The CDR3, as DNA: TGCGCCAGCAAGGAGGGGTACACCGGGGAGCTGTTTTTT. Its translation: CASKEGYTGELFF.

The chain carries TRBV6-6 and TRBJ2-5; D might be TRBD2 (6 bases). Germline CDR1 MNHNY, CDR2 SVGAGI (reference sequence). The CDR3 is made up of 15 amino acids. Trimming took off 2 bases at V and 1 base at J, with 11 bases between the two ends. As DNA, the CDR3 is TGTGCCAGCAGTTACGGGGACTTTCGCCAAGAGACCCAGTACTTC. Protein product: CASSYGDFRQETQYF.

The V call is TRBV5-1, the J call TRBJ1-1; 11 bases agree with TRBD1. CDR3 length: 18 residues. V shed 4 bases and J 5 bases; nucleotides not matched to a gene: 16. Germline V gene lookup returns CDR1 SGHRS and CDR2 YFSETQ. The CDR3 bases are TGCGCCAGCAGCCACTCGGACAGGGGGCTTTGGAGGGGAACTGAAGCTTTCTTT. Amino acid sequence: CASSHSDRGLWRGTEAFF. Using reference TRBV5-1 and TRBJ1-1 for the parts outside the CDR3, the full variable domain is KAGVTQTPRYLIKTRGQQVTLSCSPISGHRSVSWYQQTPGQGLQFLFEYFSETQRNKGNFPGRFSGRQFSNSRSEMNVSTLELGDSALYLCASSHSDRGLWRGTEAFFGQGTRLTVV.

The rearrangement uses TRBV29-1 and TRBJ1-6, with 11 bases matching TRBD1. Germline CDR1 is SQVTM and CDR2 is ANQGSEA. Germline trimming cut 4 bases from V and 13 bases from J; bases unmatched to any gene: 6. CDR3 size: 13 residues. The CDR3 sequence: CSVVGGQGEPLHF. For the CDR3, the DNA is TGCAGCGTTGTAGGGGGACAGGGGGAGCCCCTCCACTTT. Full variable domain (outside the CDR3, taken from reference TRBV29-1 and TRBJ1-6): SAVISQKPSRDICQRGTSLTIQCQVDSQVTMMFWYRQQPGQSLTLIATANQGSEATYESGFVIDKFPISRPNLTFSTLTVSNMSPEDSSIYLCSVVGGQGEPLHFGNGTRLTVT.

The chain employs TRBV7-9 and TRBJ2-7, with TRBD2 matching over 8 bases. CDR1 is SEHNR, CDR2 FQNEAQ, per germline (reference sequence). This CDR3 has 14 amino acids. V was clipped by 5 bases and J by 2 bases; unmatched bases: 5. The CDR3 reads CASSISGKAYEQYF. CDR3 coding DNA: TGTGCCAGCAGCATTAGCGGGAAAGCCTACGAGCAGTACTTC.

The rearrangement links TRBV5-1 to TRBJ1-1, with a weak D call TRBD1 (5 bases). Germline lookup yields CDR1 SGHRS and CDR2 YFSETQ. Trimming took 5 bases from V and 5 from J, leaving 13 bases between them. There are 13 residues in the CDR3. DNA of the CDR3: TGCGCCAGCAGTCCCAGGGAGGAAACTGAAGCTTTCTTT. Residues: CASSPREETEAFF.

This clonotype was observed a handful of times. The chain employs TRBV7-8 and TRBJ1-5, with D perhaps matching TRBD1 (5 bases). Germline lookup yields CDR1 SGHVS and CDR2 FQNEAQ. The CDR3 spans 17 residues. V dropped 1 base and J dropped 2 bases, with 15 bases sitting between them. The CDR3 loop reads CASSLEEGSYGNQPQHF. The CDR3 DNA sequence: TGTGCCAGCAGCTTAGAGGAGGGGTCCTATGGCAATCAGCCCCAGCATTTT.

The J gene is TRBJ1-1, the V gene TRBV4-1, with 9 bases aligning to TRBD1. This CDR3 is built from 17 residues. Germline V gene sequence: CDR1 MGHRA, CDR2 YSYEKL. Germline trimming cut 2 bases from V and 1 base from J; bases unmatched to any gene: 8. CDR3 nucleotides: TGCGCCAGCAGCCAACCCCGGGACAGGGAATGGAACACTGAAGCTTTCTTT. Its translation is CASSQPRDREWNTEAFF.

The chain carries TRBV7-8 and TRBJ2-2; possibly TRBD2 for D (5 bases). The V end lost 1 base, the J end lost 0 bases, and 9 bases lay between the germline ends. Germline loops: CDR1 SGHVS, CDR2 FQNEAQ. The CDR3 contains 16 residues. In DNA, the CDR3 is TGTGCCAGCAGCTTAGTTGCGGGTCCGAACACCGGGGAGCTGTTTTTT. It specifies CASSLVAGPNTGELFF. The entire variable domain, with the rest obtained from reference TRBV7-8 and TRBJ2-2, is as follows: GAGVSQSPRYKVAKRGQDVALRCDPISGHVSLFWYQQALGQGPEFLTYFQNEAQLDKSGLPSDRFFAERPEGSVSTLKIQRTQQEDSAVYLCASSLVAGPNTGELFFGEGSRLTVL.

This clonotype was picked up a small number of times. This chain uses TRBV11-1 with TRBJ2-1, with 7 bases identical to TRBD1. The CDR3 contains 15 residues. Germline CDR1 SGHAT, CDR2 FQDESV (reference sequence). V shed 6 bases and J 8 bases; nucleotides not matched to a gene: 13. In DNA, the CDR3 is TGTGCCAGCAGTCTTCCTAGAGGGGGCGAGTATGAGCAGTTCTTC. Its protein is CASSLPRGGEYEQFF.

This clonotype was seen a few times. The V call is TRBV4-1, the J call TRBJ2-3; 10 bases map to TRBD2. Germline V CDR1 and CDR2: MGHRA, YSYEKL. The V and J ends lost 5 bases and 0 bases, in that order; junction bases with no gene match: 8. The CDR3 has 17 residues. The DNA of the CDR3 is TGCGCCAGCAGCGAGCGTACTAGCGGGGATAGCACAGATACGCAGTATTTT. Translation gives CASSERTSGDSTDTQYF.

The chain recombines TRBV12-3 or TRBV12-4 with TRBJ2-2; D is ambiguous. The CDR3 is made up of 15 amino acids. With 6 bases removed from V and 0 bases from J, the gap between germline ends came to 11 bases. CDR3 protein: CASRVQVSNTGELFF. The DNA for the CDR3 is TGTGCCAGCAGAGTCCAGGTCTCGAACACCGGGGAGCTGTTTTTT.

The chain recombines TRBV4-3 with TRBJ2-7, with 7 nucleotides matching TRBD2. Looked up from germline, CDR1 is LGHNA and CDR2 is YSLEER. Trimming cost V 1 base and J 6 bases; bases outside gene matches: 9. CDR3 length: 15 amino acids. The CDR3 DNA sequence: TGCGCCAGCAGCCAAGGGGCGGGAGTGTCGCGCGAGCAGTACTTC. It is translated as CASSQGAGVSREQYF.

A few counts support this clonotype. The CDR3 sequence is CSAVGLAGPTGGELFF. The CDR3 coding sequence is TGCAGTGCCGTCGGACTAGCGGGGCCCACCGGCGGGGAGCTGTTTTTT. This chain links TRBV20-1 with TRBJ2-2, with 12 bases identical to TRBD2. V dropped 6 bases and J dropped 7; count of bases not matched to a gene: 12. Germline lookup yields CDR1 DFQATT and CDR2 SNEGSKA (reference sequence). The CDR3 contains 16 residues.

The J gene is TRBJ2-7, the V gene TRBV7-9; D remains ambiguous. V dropped 6 bases and J dropped 0 bases, with 9 bases sitting between them. The CDR3 contains 13 residues. The germline V gene encodes CDR1 SEHNR and CDR2 FQNEAQ (reference sequence). The CDR3 here is CASSRGFSYEQYF. The CDR3 region has the DNA TGTGCCAGCAGTCGCGGCTTCTCCTACGAGCAGTACTTC. The whole variable domain, filled in from reference TRBV7-9 and TRBJ2-7, reads DTGVSQNPRHKITKRGQNVTFRCDPISEHNRLYWYRQTLGQGPEFLTYFQNEAQLEKSRLLSDRFSAERPKGSFSTLEIQRTEQGDSAMYLCASSRGFSYEQYFGPGTRLTVT.

The sample holds a few counts of this clonotype. J is TRBJ2-1 and V is TRBV11-2; the match to TRBD2 covers 8 bases. Germline trimming cut 1 base from V and 7 bases from J; bases unmatched to any gene: 6. In germline, CDR1 is SGHAT, CDR2 FQNNGV. The CDR3 has 15 residues. Here the CDR3 DNA reads TGTGCCAGCAGCTTAGCGGGGGGGGCCCGGAATGAGCAGTTCTTC. Amino acid sequence: CASSLAGGARNEQFF.

The chain couples TRBV5-5 to TRBJ2-7; TRBD1 matches at 7 bases. The CDR3 covers 12 residues. CDR1 is SGHKS and CDR2 is YYEKEE in the germline V gene (reference sequence). Trimming took 4 bases from V and 6 from J; bases not matched to a gene: 4. CDR3 protein: CASSIGTAEQYF. The CDR3 DNA is TGTGCCAGCAGCATAGGGACAGCCGAGCAGTACTTC. Full variable domain (remainder filled in from reference TRBV5-5 and TRBJ2-7): DAGVTQSPTHLIKTRGQQVTLRCSPISGHKSVSWYQQVLGQGPQFIFQYYEKEERGRGNFPDRFSARQFPNYSSELNVNALLLGDSALYLCASSIGTAEQYFGPGTRLTVT.

This clonotype was picked up many times. The V gene is TRBV5-1, the J gene TRBJ1-2, with 10 bases aligning to TRBD1. Germline lookup yields CDR1 SGHRS and CDR2 YFSETQ. The V and J ends lost 4 bases and 3 bases, in that order; junction bases with no gene match: 6. The CDR3 consists of 15 residues. CDR3 DNA sequence: TGCGCCAGCAGCGATGGACAGGGGGACTACTATGGCTACACCTTC. It yields the protein CASSDGQGDYYGYTF.

V usage is TRBV5-1 and J usage is TRBJ2-2; no firm D call. Trimming cost V 1 base and J 6 bases, with 4 bases left between them. The CDR3 is 12 residues long. CDR1 is SGHRS and CDR2 is YFSETQ in the germline V gene. The CDR3 DNA reads as TGCGCCAGCAGCTTGACTCCCGGGGAGCTGTTTTTT. Translated: CASSLTPGELFF.

The table lists this clonotype with a few counts. The chain combines TRBV5-5 with TRBJ1-1; D gene uncertain. This CDR3 has 14 residues. V gave up 2 bases and J gave up 1 base, with 9 bases separating them. Per the germline V gene, CDR1 is SGHKS and CDR2 is YYEKEE (reference sequence). CDR3: CASSLNAQNTEAFF. Written as DNA, the CDR3 is TGTGCCAGCAGCTTAAATGCACAGAACACTGAAGCTTTCTTT.

This clonotype was counted a few times. The chain recombines TRBV11-2 with TRBJ1-6; D perhaps matches TRBD1 (5 bases). CDR1 and CDR2 (germline): SGHAT, FQNNGV. The CDR3 contains 14 residues. The V and J ends lost 7 bases and 4 bases respectively, with 11 bases between them. CDR3 region: CASKRTQYNSPLHF. In nucleotides, the CDR3 is TGTGCCAGCAAAAGGACACAGTATAATTCACCCCTCCACTTT.

This clonotype has only a few counts. J is TRBJ2-3 and V is TRBV12-3 or TRBV12-4; D not resolved. Trimming cost V 6 bases and J 2 bases, with 3 bases left between them. CDR3 length: 11 residues. CDR3 sequence: CASRTTDTQYF. Written as DNA, the CDR3 is TGTGCCAGCAGGACCACAGATACGCAGTATTTT.

The chain carries TRBV4-3 and TRBJ2-7; D is uncertain. CDR3 length: 15 amino acids. Germline V gene sequence: CDR1 LGHNA, CDR2 YSLEER. Trimming took off 0 bases at V and 4 bases at J, with 13 bases between the two ends. CDR3 DNA sequence: TGCGCCAGCAGCCAAGATGCTAGAGGTTCGTACGAGCAGTACTTC. It encodes CASSQDARGSYEQYF.

This clonotype was counted only a few times. The chain employs TRBV5-1 and TRBJ1-2; no firm D call. This CDR3 contains 12 residues. Per the germline V gene, CDR1 is SGHRS and CDR2 is YFSETQ. V was pared by 4 bases and J by 5 bases, with 9 bases between. DNA for the CDR3: TGCGCCAGCAGCCTTGGAGGTTATGGCTACACCTTC. The encoded protein is CASSLGGYGYTF.

This clonotype has a handful of counts. The chain uses TRBV9 and TRBJ1-6; no firm D call. The germline V and J ends were trimmed by 4 bases and 0 bases, with 11 bases remaining between them. This CDR3 has 16 residues. CDR1 is SGDLS, CDR2 YYNGEE, per germline. The CDR3 nucleotides read TGTGCCAGCAGCAGAGAGGGATTCTCCTATAATTCACCCCTCCACTTT. This codes for CASSREGFSYNSPLHF. Full variable domain (missing parts from reference TRBV9 and TRBJ1-6): DSGVTQTPKHLITATGQRVTLRCSPRSGDLSVYWYQQSLDQGLQFLIQYYNGEERAKGNILERFSAQQFPDLHSELNLSSLELGDSALYFCASSREGFSYNSPLHFGNGTRLTVT.

This rearrangement joins TRBV30 to TRBJ1-1; no firm D call. V lost 1 base to trimming and J lost 3 bases, with 9 bases between them. The CDR3 is 13 amino acids. CDR1 is GTSNPN, CDR2 SVGIG, per germline (reference sequence). The CDR3 coding sequence is TGTGCCTGGAGTGACCTTGAGGACACTGAAGCTTTCTTT. It codes for CAWSDLEDTEAFF. The full variable domain, completed using reference TRBV30 and TRBJ1-1, is SQTIHQWPATLVQPVGSPLSLECTVEGTSNPNLYWYRQAAGRGLQLLFYSVGIGQISSEVPQNLSASRPQDRQFILSSKKLLLSDSGFYLCAWSDLEDTEAFFGQGTRLTVV.

This clonotype was detected only a few times. The rearrangement joins TRBV7-9 to TRBJ2-6; TRBD1 matches at 8 bases. V shed 5 bases, J shed 0 bases, and the junction held 12 bases outside the gene matches. The length of the CDR3 is 19 residues. CDR1 is SEHNR and CDR2 is FQNEAQ in the germline V gene (reference sequence). The CDR3 coding sequence is TGTGCCAGCAGCGGAGGACCAGGGGGCTCCCCCTCTGGGGCCAACGTCCTGACTTTC. Translating gives CASSGGPGGSPSGANVLTF.

CDR3 region: CASSHSGGVTAKHNEQFF. The CDR3 nucleotides are TGTGCCAGCAGTCATTCTGGGGGCGTAACCGCGAAACACAATGAGCAGTTCTTC. V is TRBV12-3 or TRBV12-4 and J is TRBJ2-1; maybe TRBD1 (6 bases). The CDR3 has 18 residues. Trimming took 5 bases from V and 5 from J, leaving 25 bases between them.

This clonotype was seen many times. The gene calls are TRBV5-1 and TRBJ2-3, with TRBD2 matching over 11 bases. This CDR3 contains 15 residues. CDR1 is SGHRS, CDR2 YFSETQ, per germline. Trimming at V came to 6 bases and at J to 5 bases, leaving 8 bases not matched to a gene. The CDR3 DNA sequence: TGCGCCAGCACGTCACTAGCGGGGGATCTAGATACGCAGTATTTT. It is translated as CASTSLAGDLDTQYF.

The rearrangement joins TRBV7-3 to TRBJ2-3; a possible D gene is TRBD2 (6 bases). The CDR3 runs to 16 residues. V was shortened by 0 bases and J by 0 bases, with 10 bases between the two germline ends. From germline, CDR1 is SGHTA and CDR2 FQGTGA. CDR3 sequence: CASSLTRDWSTDTQYF. The CDR3 DNA follows: TGTGCCAGCAGCTTAACCCGGGACTGGAGCACAGATACGCAGTATTTT.